Below are 17 T cell receptor beta chains sequenced from a single sample in a study of blood T cell repertoires in COVID-19. Only in-frame clones appear in the TCRdb table, and some are missing; sequencing was by immunoSEQ multiplex PCR. The sample shows some 260,000 clones, roughly 84% of them seen only once. Sequencing was performed on peripheral blood. All receptors come from a woman in her forties with active or convalescent COVID-19.

The chain uses TRBV9 and TRBJ1-4; D ambiguous. The CDR3 totals 14 residues. The V and J ends lost 5 bases and 7 bases respectively, with 15 bases between them. The germline V gene encodes CDR1 SGDLS and CDR2 YYNGEE. CDR3 in amino acids: CASSPFRESEKLFF. The CDR3 bases are TGTGCCAGCAGTCCGTTCCGGGAGAGTGAAAAACTGTTTTTT.

The chain joins TRBV18 to TRBJ2-2; TRBD2 matches 9 bases. Per germline, CDR1 KGHSH and CDR2 LQKENI. The CDR3 covers 17 residues. V lost 0 bases to trimming and J lost 2 bases; unmatched junction nucleotides: 4. CDR3 sequence reads: CASSPPSGGSNTGELFF. The CDR3, as DNA: TGTGCCAGCTCACCACCTAGCGGGGGTTCAAACACCGGGGAGCTGTTTTTT. Drawing the rest from reference TRBV18 and TRBJ2-2, the complete variable domain is NAGVMQNPRHLVRRRGQEARLRCSPMKGHSHVYWYRQLPEEGLKFMVYLQKENIIDESGMPKERFSAEFPKEGPSILRIQQVVRGDSAAYFCASSPPSGGSNTGELFFGEGSRLTVL.

The V and J genes are TRBV5-4 and TRBJ2-7, with D possibly matching TRBD1 (5 bases). The ends were cut back, 4 bases at V and 5 bases at J, with 13 bases in the middle. Germline V gene data show CDR1 as SGHNT and CDR2 as YYREEE (reference sequence). The CDR3 covers 13 residues. CDR3 DNA: TGTGCCAGCAGCCTCATAGGGGCCCACGAGCAGTACTTC. This gives the protein CASSLIGAHEQYF. The full variable domain, in which reference TRBV5-4 and TRBJ2-7 provide the parts outside the CDR3, is ETGVTQSPTHLIKTRGQQVTLRCSSQSGHNTVSWYQQALGQGPQFIFQYYREEENGRGNFPPRFSGLQFPNYSSELNVNALELDDSALYLCASSLIGAHEQYFGPGTRLTVT.

The chain is built from TRBV28 and TRBJ2-2, with D perhaps matching TRBD2 (6 bases). V shed 0 bases and J shed 4 bases, with 12 bases lying between them. CDR1 and CDR2 (germline): MDHEN, SYDVKM. The CDR3 extends over 16 amino acids. This chain's CDR3 is CASSLWGTAGTGELFF. CDR3 DNA: TGTGCCAGCAGTTTATGGGGGACTGCTGGCACCGGGGAGCTGTTTTTT. The full variable domain, completed using reference TRBV28 and TRBJ2-2, is DVKVTQSSRYLVKRTGEKVFLECVQDMDHENMFWYRQDPGLGLRLIYFSYDVKMKEKGDIPEGYSVSREKKERFSLILESASTNQTSMYLCASSLWGTAGTGELFFGEGSRLTVL.

This sequence joins TRBV5-1 and TRBJ2-1; D ambiguous. V shed 2 bases and J shed 2 bases, with 5 bases lying between them. From germline, CDR1 is SGHRS and CDR2 YFSETQ. The CDR3 extends over 13 amino acids. The CDR3 DNA reads as TGCGCCAGCAGCTTAACTGCCTACAATGAGCAGTTCTTC. It specifies CASSLTAYNEQFF. The variable domain in full, with the rest retrieved from reference TRBV5-1 and TRBJ2-1, is KAGVTQTPRYLIKTRGQQVTLSCSPISGHRSVSWYQQTPGQGLQFLFEYFSETQRNKGNFPGRFSGRQFSNSRSEMNVSTLELGDSALYLCASSLTAYNEQFFGPGTRLTVL.

This clone was recorded many times. This chain links TRBV6-1 with TRBJ1-2; tentative D call: TRBD1 (5 bases). CDR3 length: 13 amino acids. The V and J ends lost 2 bases and 4 bases respectively, with 8 bases between them. The germline gives CDR1 MNHNS, CDR2 SASEGT. In DNA, the CDR3 is TGTGCCAGCAGTGAAACCCAGGGCTATGGCTACACCTTC. This encodes CASSETQGYGYTF.

CDR3 amino acids: CSVDRGRAYEQYF. DNA for the CDR3: TGCAGCGTCGACAGGGGGAGAGCCTACGAGCAGTACTTC. The chain uses TRBV29-1 and TRBJ2-7; 9 nucleotides line up with TRBD1. The length of the CDR3 is 13 residues. CDR1 and CDR2 (germline): SQVTM, ANQGSEA. After removal of 6 bases from V and 2 bases from J, the junction contained 5 bases not matched to a gene.

This chain joins TRBV27 and TRBJ1-6, with 9 bases aligning to TRBD1. V lost 5 bases to trimming and J lost 11 bases; unmatched junction nucleotides: 7. The germline V gene encodes CDR1 MNHEY and CDR2 SMNVEV (reference sequence). The CDR3 spans 14 residues. In DNA form, the CDR3 reads TGTGCCAGCAGTCCCGACAGGGGGAGGCCACCCCTCCACTTT. This codes for CASSPDRGRPPLHF.

This clone was seen more than once but under ten times. J is TRBJ2-5 and V is TRBV18, with a possible D match to TRBD1 (5 bases). CDR3 size: 14 residues. The ends were cut back, 2 bases at V and 4 bases at J, with 11 bases in the middle. The germline CDR1 and CDR2 sequences are KGHSH and LQKENI. In nucleotides, the CDR3 is TGTGCCAGCTCACCAGCAGGGAACGCAGAGACCCAGTACTTC. Its protein is CASSPAGNAETQYF.

Regarding this clone: At the DNA level, this CDR3 is encoded by other sequences in the same sample as well. The genes are TRBV30 and TRBJ1-2; 7 positions agree with TRBD1. There are 14 residues in the CDR3. V lost 4 bases and J lost 1; bases outside the gene matches: 6. Germline V gene lookup returns CDR1 GTSNPN and CDR2 SVGIG (reference sequence). CDR3 DNA: TGTGCCTGGACCAGGGACAGCCTTAACTATGGCTACACCTTC. It encodes CAWTRDSLNYGYTF. The complete variable domain, with remaining parts taken from reference TRBV30 and TRBJ1-2, reads SQTIHQWPATLVQPVGSPLSLECTVEGTSNPNLYWYRQAAGRGLQLLFYSVGIGQISSEVPQNLSASRPQDRQFILSSKKLLLSDSGFYLCAWTRDSLNYGYTFGSGTRLTVV.

The V call is TRBV28, the J call TRBJ1-2, with TRBD1 identical over 7 bases. Germline assignment: CDR1 MDHEN and CDR2 SYDVKM. This CDR3 has 12 amino acids. Trimming took 8 bases from V and 3 from J; bases not matched to a gene: 3. CDR3 sequence: CASQGQHYGYTF. In DNA, the CDR3 is TGTGCCAGCCAGGGACAGCACTATGGCTACACCTTC.

This chain links TRBV4-2 with TRBJ2-1, with a tentative D call TRBD1 (6 bases). Between the trimmed V and J ends, which lost 0 bases and 8 bases, there was a span of 14 bases. The CDR3 extends over 15 amino acids. Germline assignment: CDR1 LGHNA and CDR2 YNFKEQ. The CDR3 DNA sequence: TGTGCCAGCAGCCAAGAGGGACAAAGAATGGATGAGCAGTTCTTC. It translates to CASSQEGQRMDEQFF.

The chain is built from TRBV12-3 or TRBV12-4 and TRBJ2-1, with D perhaps TRBD2 (6 bases). Trimming shortened V by 6 bases and J by 14 bases, and 20 bases separated the two germline ends. This CDR3 spans 13 amino acids. The CDR3 is CASSPGYQRAKFF. The CDR3 coding sequence is TGTGCCAGCAGCCCCGGATACCAGCGGGCCAAGTTCTTC.

V is TRBV5-4 and J is TRBJ2-5; maybe TRBD2 (5 bases). V was shortened by 4 bases and J by 2 bases, with 18 bases between the two germline ends. Germline-derived CDR1 and CDR2 are SGHNT and YYREEE (reference sequence). The CDR3 is 16 residues long. CDR3 DNA: TGTGCCAGCAGCGATCAAACTAGACTGGGGCAAGAGACCCAGTACTTC. Its translation: CASSDQTRLGQETQYF. Full variable domain (rest looked up from reference TRBV5-4 and TRBJ2-5): ETGVTQSPTHLIKTRGQQVTLRCSSQSGHNTVSWYQQALGQGPQFIFQYYREEENGRGNFPPRFSGLQFPNYSSELNVNALELDDSALYLCASSDQTRLGQETQYFGPGTRLLVL.

This chain joins TRBV18 and TRBJ2-1; 9 nucleotides align to TRBD1. Trimming at V came to 3 bases and at J to 7 bases, leaving 7 bases not matched to a gene. Germline V CDR1 and CDR2: KGHSH, LQKENI. The CDR3 is 15 amino acids. In nucleotides, the CDR3 is TGTGCCAGCTCACCCGGGACAGGGCAAAAAAATGAGCAGTTCTTC. Amino acid sequence: CASSPGTGQKNEQFF.

The CDR3 spells CASRQGQHTGELFF. CDR3 DNA sequence: TGTGCCAGCAGACAGGGACAGCACACCGGGGAGCTGTTTTTT. This chain connects TRBV6-5 to TRBJ2-2; TRBD1 matches 7 bases. J gave up 3 bases and V 6 bases, and 4 bases lay outside the gene matches. The germline CDR1 and CDR2 sequences are MNHEY and SVGAGI. The CDR3 is 14 residues long.

The gene calls are TRBV2 and TRBJ1-5; D possibly corresponds to TRBD1 (6 bases). CDR1 is SNHLY, CDR2 FYNNEI, per germline. The CDR3 extends over 15 amino acids. V was trimmed by 8 bases and J by 3 bases, leaving 17 bases between them. The CDR3 DNA follows: TGTGCCAGCTGTCGGACAACAGGGATCAATCAGCCCCAGCATTTT. Its protein product is CASCRTTGINQPQHF.